Following are 6 T cell receptor beta chains from one sample sequenced in a study of T cells in Graves' hyperthyroidism and ophthalmopathy. RNA transcripts yielded amplified TCR beta CDR3 regions. With the HTBI primer set, the TCR CDR3 went through a first round of RT-PCR. MiXCR, run by TCRdb on the multiplex PCR reads, gives a single entry per CDR3 protein. This sample carries approximately 330,000 distinct CDR3 sequences, approximately 18% of them seen once, and the ten largest clones take under 55%. Sequenced material: blood. Receptors were obtained from a woman between 50 and 59 years old with Graves' hyperthyroidism.

The chain uses TRBV30 and TRBJ1-1; weak D call: TRBD1 (6 bases). CDR1 GTSNPN and CDR2 SVGIG come from the germline V gene (reference sequence). The CDR3 loop spans 12 amino acids. V was shortened by 0 bases and J by 11 bases, with 13 bases between the two germline ends. This CDR3 reads CAWSVVQGAAFF. The CDR3 DNA reads as TGTGCCTGGAGTGTTGTACAGGGAGCGGCTTTCTTT.

This clonotype was recorded at least ten times. The V call is TRBV7-9, the J call TRBJ2-7; D is perhaps TRBD2 (6 bases). Trimming took off 2 bases at V and 5 bases at J, with 13 bases between the two ends. The length of the CDR3 is 14 residues. The germline CDR1 and CDR2 sequences are SEHNR and FQNEAQ (reference sequence). CDR3 bases: TGTGCCAGCAGCTTACACGGCGGGGAGAACGAGCAGTACTTC. Residues: CASSLHGGENEQYF.

This clonotype showed up just a few times. The rearrangement uses TRBV2 and TRBJ2-7; 7 bases map to TRBD2. Germline CDR1 and CDR2: SNHLY and FYNNEI. J was trimmed by 3 bases and V by 4 bases; bases with no gene match: 6. The CDR3 has 14 residues. The CDR3 nucleotides are TGTGCCAGCAGTGGTTGGGGGGAGGGCTACGAGCAGTACGTC. It codes for CASSGWGEGYEQYV.

This clonotype showed up many times. V usage is TRBV3-1 and J usage is TRBJ2-3, with 8 bases lining up with TRBD1. Losses at the gene ends were 0 bases for V and 2 bases for J; bases not matched to a gene: 1. CDR1 is LGHDT and CDR2 is YNNKEL in the germline V gene (reference sequence). CDR3 length: 15 residues. CDR3: CASSQDRGLTDTQYF. The CDR3 DNA follows: TGTGCCAGCAGCCAAGACAGGGGGCTCACAGATACGCAGTATTTT.

This clonotype has ten or more counts. The V call is TRBV7-2, the J call TRBJ2-1, with 8 nucleotides matching TRBD2. J was trimmed by 15 bases and V by 1 base; bases with no gene match: 11. Germline V gene data show CDR1 as SGHTA and CDR2 as FQGNSA. The CDR3 runs 14 residues. The CDR3 reads CASSLVVTSGSWFF. The CDR3 DNA follows: TGTGCCAGCAGCTTAGTAGTGACCAGCGGGAGCTGGTTCTTC.

This clonotype was observed a handful of times. The chain carries TRBV5-1 and TRBJ2-2; D could derive from TRBD1 or TRBD2 (7 bases each). The germline gives CDR1 SGHRS, CDR2 YFSETQ. With 4 bases removed from V and 6 bases from J, the gap between germline ends came to 13 bases. The CDR3 has 14 amino acids. This CDR3 is CASSHQGGAGELFF. The CDR3 DNA follows: TGCGCCAGCAGCCACCAGGGGGGGGCCGGGGAGCTGTTTTTT.